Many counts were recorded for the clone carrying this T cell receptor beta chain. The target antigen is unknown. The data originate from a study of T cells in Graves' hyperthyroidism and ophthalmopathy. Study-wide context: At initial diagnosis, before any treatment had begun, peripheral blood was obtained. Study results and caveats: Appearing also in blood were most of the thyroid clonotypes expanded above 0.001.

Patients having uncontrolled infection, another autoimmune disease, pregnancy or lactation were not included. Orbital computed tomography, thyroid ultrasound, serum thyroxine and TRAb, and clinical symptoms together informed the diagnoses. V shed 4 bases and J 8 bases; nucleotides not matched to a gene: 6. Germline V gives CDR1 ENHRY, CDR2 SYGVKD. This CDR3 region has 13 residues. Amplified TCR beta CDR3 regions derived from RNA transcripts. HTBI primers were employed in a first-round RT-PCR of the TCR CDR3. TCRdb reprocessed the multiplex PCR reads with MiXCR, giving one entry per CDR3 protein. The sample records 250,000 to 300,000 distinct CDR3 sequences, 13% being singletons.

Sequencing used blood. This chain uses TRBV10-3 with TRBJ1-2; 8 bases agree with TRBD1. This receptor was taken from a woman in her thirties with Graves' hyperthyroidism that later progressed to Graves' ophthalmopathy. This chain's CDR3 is CAISVQGAQGYTF. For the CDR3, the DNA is TGTGCCATCAGTGTTCAGGGGGCGCAGGGCTACACCTTC.